The next 4 T cell receptor beta chains were all read from a single sample in a study of T cell repertoires in cytomegalovirus infection. Their antigen targets remain unknown. MiXCR, run by TCRdb on the reads, gives a single entry per CDR3 protein. The sample gives some 940,000 distinct CDR3 sequences, 30% to 40% of which show up once; roughly an eighth is in the top ten. The sample was cultured CD8+ T cells from PBMCs, taken from culture after CMV antigen stimulation. The receptors shown here come from a human donor in good health (CMV status not recorded). Some clones in this sample may be carry-over from other donors' samples.

At least ten counts were recorded for this clonotype. The chain couples TRBV27 to TRBJ1-1, with D possibly being TRBD1 (6 bases). CDR3 size: 14 residues. Trimming removed 0 bases from V and 1 base from J, with 6 bases in between. Germline loops: CDR1 MNHEY, CDR2 SMNVEV (reference sequence). CDR3 sequence: CASSLSRGNTEAFF. The CDR3 DNA reads TGTGCCAGCAGTTTATCCAGGGGGAACACTGAAGCTTTCTTT.

This clonotype has only a few counts. The chain couples TRBV4-1 to TRBJ2-5; D gene ambiguous. V was trimmed by 1 base and J by 5 bases, leaving 14 bases between them. Germline loops: CDR1 MGHRA, CDR2 YSYEKL. The CDR3 consists of 15 residues. DNA for the CDR3: TGCGCCAGCAGCCAAGGCGACAACCTCTGGGAGACCCAGTACTTC. As protein: CASSQGDNLWETQYF.

V and J are TRBV25-1 and TRBJ1-6; the D gene is possibly TRBD1 (5 bases). There are 13 residues in the CDR3. CDR1 and CDR2 from the germline V gene are MGHDK and SYGVNS. The V and J ends lost 4 bases and 10 bases respectively, with 11 bases between them. In DNA, the CDR3 is TGTGCCAGCAGTGTGGGGGTGGGGTCACCCCTCCACTTT. It codes for CASSVGVGSPLHF. Filled out from reference TRBV25-1 and TRBJ1-6, the complete variable domain reads EADIYQTPRYLVIGTGKKITLECSQTMGHDKMYWYQQDPGMELHLIHYSYGVNSTEKGDLSSESTVSRIRTEHFPLTLESARPSHTSQYLCASSVGVGSPLHFGNGTRLTVT.

This chain joins TRBV27 and TRBJ2-7, with a tentative D call TRBD2 (6 bases). V lost 3 bases and J lost 7, with 19 bases in between. The CDR3 totals 15 residues. Germline V gene lookup returns CDR1 MNHEY and CDR2 SMNVEV (reference sequence). CDR3 nucleotides: TGTGCCAGCAGTTTGGTGAGGACTATCCCTTCAGAGCAGTACTTC. Protein product: CASSLVRTIPSEQYF.